This TCR beta chain came from a study of blood T cell repertoires in COVID-19. Study in general: The United States, Italy and Spain provided the acute and convalescent COVID-19 samples. T cells, B-cell-depleted T cells, or PBMCs provided the cDNA or gDNA that served as material.

Produced via immunoSEQ multiplex PCR; TCRdb's table is partial and in-frame only. Found here are 650,000 to 800,000 clones, just under 90% of them singletons; the top ten hold around 0.3%. The specimen was peripheral blood. The clonotype originates from a woman between 18 and 29 years old with acute or convalescent COVID-19.

The CDR3 spells CASSPLSGQGTYEQYF. The CDR3 coding sequence is TGTGCCAGCAGCCCTTTATCAGGACAGGGTACCTACGAGCAGTACTTC. This chain connects TRBV11-2 to TRBJ2-7; 8 bases map to TRBD1. V shed 5 bases and J 2 bases; nucleotides not matched to a gene: 11. Looked up from germline, CDR1 is SGHAT and CDR2 is FQNNGV. The CDR3 loop spans 16 amino acids.